This T cell receptor beta chain was documented in a study of Ad26.COV2.S vaccination and SARS-CoV-2 variants. Overall study findings and caveats: Substantial breadth in spike-specific CD8+ and CD4+ T cell responses was reportedly seen after vaccination.

The ends were cut back, 3 bases at V and 6 bases at J, with 8 bases in the middle. The germline CDR1 and CDR2 sequences are LGHDT and YNNKEL (reference sequence). This CDR3 contains 13 residues. Using immunoSEQ multiplex PCR, the repertoire was profiled, and TCRdb retains in-frame clones only, with some absent. The profile shows some 300,000 clones, 86% of them singletons. Treatment described: 19 received Ad26.COV2.S at low or high dose, single or two shots; several received placebo; per-sample allocation not given. Repertoires come from day 63 after the first vaccine or placebo injection. Aged 18-55 years, donor was enrolled in Boston in the early 2020s. For this clone: The target antigen is unknown.

The material was peripheral blood, obtained in a trial of Ad26.COV2.S vaccine versus placebo. The genes are TRBV3-1 (or the pseudogene TRBV3-2) and TRBJ2-2; possible D gene TRBD1, 5 bases. The sequence was collected from a person between 18 and 65 years old who received the Ad26.COV2.S COVID-19 vaccine or a placebo. CDR3 in amino acids: CASSHREPGELFF. In DNA, the CDR3 is TGTGCCAGCAGCCACAGGGAACCCGGGGAGCTGTTTTTT.